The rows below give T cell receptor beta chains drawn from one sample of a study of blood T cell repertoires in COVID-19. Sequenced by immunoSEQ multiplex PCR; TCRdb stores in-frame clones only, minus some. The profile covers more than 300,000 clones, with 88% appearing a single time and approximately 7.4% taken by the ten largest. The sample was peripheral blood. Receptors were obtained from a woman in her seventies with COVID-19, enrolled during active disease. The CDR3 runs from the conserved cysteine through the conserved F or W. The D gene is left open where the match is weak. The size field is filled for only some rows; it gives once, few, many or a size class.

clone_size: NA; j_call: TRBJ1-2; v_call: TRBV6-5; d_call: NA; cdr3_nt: TGTGCCAGCAGTTATGATGCGGGGAACTATGGCTACACCTTC; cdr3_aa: CASSYDAGNYGYTF
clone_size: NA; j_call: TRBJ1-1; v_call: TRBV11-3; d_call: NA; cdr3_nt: TGTGCCAGCAGCTTTGGAGTCGGGACAATGAACACTGAAGCTTTCTTT; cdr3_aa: CASSFGVGTMNTEAFF
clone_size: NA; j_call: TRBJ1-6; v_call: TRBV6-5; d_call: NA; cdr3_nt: TGTGCCAGCAGTTACTCGACTAGTTCACCCCTCCACTTT; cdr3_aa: CASSYSTSSPLHF
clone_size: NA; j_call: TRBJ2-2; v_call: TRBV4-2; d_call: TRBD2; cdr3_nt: TGTGCCAGCAGCCAAGATGATGGTAGCGGGGTGCCCGGGGAGCTGTTTTTT; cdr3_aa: CASSQDDGSGVPGELFF
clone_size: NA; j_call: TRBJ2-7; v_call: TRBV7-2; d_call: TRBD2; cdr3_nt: TGTGCCAGCAGCCCCCAAGCGGGGGCCAGCTCCTACGAGCAGTACTTC; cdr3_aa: CASSPQAGASSYEQYF
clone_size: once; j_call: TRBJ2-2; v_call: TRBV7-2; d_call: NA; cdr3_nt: TGTGCCAGCAGCCCTTCCCTTTGGGCACTTTCTACCACCGGGGAGCTGTTTTTT; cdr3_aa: CASSPSLWALSTTGELFF
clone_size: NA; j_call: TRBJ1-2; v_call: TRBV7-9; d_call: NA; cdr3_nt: TGTGCCAGCAGCCCGAGTATAGCTAACTATGGCTACACCTTC; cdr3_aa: CASSPSIANYGYTF
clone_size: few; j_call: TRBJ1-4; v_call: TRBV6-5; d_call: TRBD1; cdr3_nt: TGTGCCAGCGGGTTTGGGCAGGGGGCCGGTAAACTGTTTTTT; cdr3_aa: CASGFGQGAGKLFF
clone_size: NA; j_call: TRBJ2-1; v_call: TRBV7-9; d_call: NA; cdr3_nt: TGTGCCAGCAGCTTAGGGCTAGCCGTCGATGAGCAGTTCTTC; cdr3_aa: CASSLGLAVDEQFF
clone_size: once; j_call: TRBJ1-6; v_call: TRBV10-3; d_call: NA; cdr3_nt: TGTGCCACCGCCGAGGGAGGCTCCTATAATTCACCCCTCCACTTT; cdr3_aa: CATAEGGSYNSPLHF
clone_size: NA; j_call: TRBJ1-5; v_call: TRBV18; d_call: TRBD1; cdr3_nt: TGTGCCAGCTCACCCGGTGGGCAGGGGGGTCAGCCCCAGCATTTT; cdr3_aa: CASSPGGQGGQPQHF
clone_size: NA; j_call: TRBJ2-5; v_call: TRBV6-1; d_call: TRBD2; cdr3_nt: TGTGCCAGCAGTGAAGCGACTAGCTTGGTCCAGACCCAGTACTTC; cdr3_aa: CASSEATSLVQTQYF
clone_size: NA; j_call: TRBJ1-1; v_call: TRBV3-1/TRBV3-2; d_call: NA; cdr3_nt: TGTGCCAGCAGCCAAGAAAAGGGGTCCGGTCACACTGAAGCTTTCTTT; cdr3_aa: CASSQEKGSGHTEAFF
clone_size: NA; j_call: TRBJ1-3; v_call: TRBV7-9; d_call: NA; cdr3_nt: TGTGCCAGCAGCAAAATCCTAGGCTCTGGAAACACCATATATTTT; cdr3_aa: CASSKILGSGNTIYF
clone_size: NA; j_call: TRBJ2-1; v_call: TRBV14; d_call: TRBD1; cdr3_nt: TGTGCCAGCAGCCAAGCACAGGGGGCGGGAGAGCAGTTCTTC; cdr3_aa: CASSQAQGAGEQFF
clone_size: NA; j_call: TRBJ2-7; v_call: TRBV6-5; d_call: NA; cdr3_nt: TGTGCCAGCAGTTCCCACAAATCCTACGAGCAGTACTTC; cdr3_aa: CASSSHKSYEQYF
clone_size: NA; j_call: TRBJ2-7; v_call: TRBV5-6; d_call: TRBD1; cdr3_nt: TGTGCCAGCACTATCCGGACATCTCAGGGGGACTACGAGCAGTACTTC; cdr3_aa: CASTIRTSQGDYEQYF
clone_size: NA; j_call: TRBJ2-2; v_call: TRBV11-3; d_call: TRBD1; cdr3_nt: TGTGCCAGCACCTTGGGGGGACAGGAGTCCCCCGGGGAGCTGTTTTTT; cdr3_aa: CASTLGGQESPGELFF
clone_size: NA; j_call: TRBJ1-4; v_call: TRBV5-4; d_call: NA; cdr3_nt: TGTGCCAGCAGCTTCCGGGAACAAAATGAAAAACTGTTTTTT; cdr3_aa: CASSFREQNEKLFF
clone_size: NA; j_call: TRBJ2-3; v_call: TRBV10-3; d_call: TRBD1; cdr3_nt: TGTGCCATCAGTGTGGGACAGGGGGCTAACACAGATACGCAGTATTTT; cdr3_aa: CAISVGQGANTDTQYF